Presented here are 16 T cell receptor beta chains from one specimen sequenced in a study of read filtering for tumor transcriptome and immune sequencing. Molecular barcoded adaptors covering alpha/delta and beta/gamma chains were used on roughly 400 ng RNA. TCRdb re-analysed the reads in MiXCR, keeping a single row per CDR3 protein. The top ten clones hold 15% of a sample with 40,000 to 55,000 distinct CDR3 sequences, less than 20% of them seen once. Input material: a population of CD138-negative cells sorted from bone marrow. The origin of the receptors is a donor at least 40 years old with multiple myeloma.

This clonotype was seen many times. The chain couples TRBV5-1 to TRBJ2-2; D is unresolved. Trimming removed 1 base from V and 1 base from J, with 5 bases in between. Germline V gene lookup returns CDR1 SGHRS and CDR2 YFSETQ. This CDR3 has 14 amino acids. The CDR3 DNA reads TGCGCCAGCAGCTTGTTCCGGAACACCGGGGAGCTGTTTTTT. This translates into CASSLFRNTGELFF.

In DNA form, the CDR3 reads TGTGCCAGCAGCCGCCTTAGCGGGACCTACACAGATACGCAGTATTTT. It yields the protein CASSRLSGTYTDTQYF. The chain joins TRBV27 to TRBJ2-3; 8 nucleotides align to TRBD2. Losses at the gene ends were 6 bases for V and 2 bases for J; bases not matched to a gene: 10. From germline, CDR1 is MNHEY and CDR2 SMNVEV (reference sequence). The CDR3 runs to 16 residues.

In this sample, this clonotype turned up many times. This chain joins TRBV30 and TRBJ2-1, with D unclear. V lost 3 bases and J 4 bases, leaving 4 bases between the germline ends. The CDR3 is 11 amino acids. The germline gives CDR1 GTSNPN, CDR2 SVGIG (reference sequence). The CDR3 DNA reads TGTGCCTGGAGGCAGTACAATGAGCAGTTCTTC. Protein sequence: CAWRQYNEQFF. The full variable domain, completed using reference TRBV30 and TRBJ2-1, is SQTIHQWPATLVQPVGSPLSLECTVEGTSNPNLYWYRQAAGRGLQLLFYSVGIGQISSEVPQNLSASRPQDRQFILSSKKLLLSDSGFYLCAWRQYNEQFFGPGTRLTVL.

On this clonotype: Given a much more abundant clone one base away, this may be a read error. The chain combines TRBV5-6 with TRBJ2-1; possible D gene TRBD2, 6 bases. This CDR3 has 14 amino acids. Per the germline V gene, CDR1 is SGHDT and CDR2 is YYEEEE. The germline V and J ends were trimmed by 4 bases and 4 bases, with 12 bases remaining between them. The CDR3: CASSMGLRYNEQFF. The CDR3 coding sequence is TGTGCCAGCAGCATGGGACTGAGATACAATGAGCAGTTCTTC.

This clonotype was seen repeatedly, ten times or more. The CDR3 is CSVGVRGRRNEQFF. DNA of the CDR3: TGCAGCGTTGGGGTAAGGGGGCGAAGAAATGAGCAGTTCTTC. This sequence joins TRBV29-1 and TRBJ2-1, with TRBD1 matching over 7 bases. The CDR3 sequence is 14 residues long. Per the germline V gene, CDR1 is SQVTM and CDR2 is ANQGSEA. The ends lost 4 bases at V and 7 bases at J; junction bases unmatched: 10.

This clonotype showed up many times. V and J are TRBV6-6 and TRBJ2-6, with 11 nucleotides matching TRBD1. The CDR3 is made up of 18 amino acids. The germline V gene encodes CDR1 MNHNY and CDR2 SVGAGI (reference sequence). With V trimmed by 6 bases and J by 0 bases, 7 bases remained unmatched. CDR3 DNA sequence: TGTGCCAGCAGCCACGGACAGGGGGCGTACTCTGGGGCCAACGTCCTGACTTTC. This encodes CASSHGQGAYSGANVLTF.

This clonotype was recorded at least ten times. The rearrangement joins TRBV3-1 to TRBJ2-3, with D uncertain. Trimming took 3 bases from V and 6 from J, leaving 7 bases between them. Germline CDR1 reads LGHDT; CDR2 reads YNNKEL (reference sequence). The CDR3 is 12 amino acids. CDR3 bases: TGTGCCAGCAGCCATTCTTGGGATACGCAGTATTTT. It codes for CASSHSWDTQYF.

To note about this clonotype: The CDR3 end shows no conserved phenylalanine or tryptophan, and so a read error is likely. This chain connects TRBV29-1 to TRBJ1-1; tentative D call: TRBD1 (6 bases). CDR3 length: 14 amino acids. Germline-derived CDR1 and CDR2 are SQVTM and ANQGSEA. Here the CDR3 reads CGVATGTMNTEAFS. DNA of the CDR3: TGCGGCGTTGCTACAGGGACAATGAACACTGAAGCTTTCTCT.

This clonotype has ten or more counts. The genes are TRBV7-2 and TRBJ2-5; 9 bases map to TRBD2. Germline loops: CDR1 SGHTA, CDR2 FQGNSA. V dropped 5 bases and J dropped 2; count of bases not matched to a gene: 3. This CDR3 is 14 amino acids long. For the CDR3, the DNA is TGTGCCAGCAGCGGTAGCGGGAGACAAGAGACCCAGTACTTC. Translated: CASSGSGRQETQYF.

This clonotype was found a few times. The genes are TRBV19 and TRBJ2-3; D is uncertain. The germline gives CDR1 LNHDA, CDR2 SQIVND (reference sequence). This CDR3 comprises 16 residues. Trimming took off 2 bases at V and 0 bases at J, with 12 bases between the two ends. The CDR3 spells CASSIRAETSTDTQYF. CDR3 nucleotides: TGTGCCAGTAGTATAAGGGCGGAAACTAGCACAGATACGCAGTATTTT.

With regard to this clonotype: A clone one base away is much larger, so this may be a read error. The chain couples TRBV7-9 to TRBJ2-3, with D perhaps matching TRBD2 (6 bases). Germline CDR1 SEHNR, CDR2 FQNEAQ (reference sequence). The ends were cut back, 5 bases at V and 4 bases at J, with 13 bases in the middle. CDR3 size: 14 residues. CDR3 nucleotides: TGTGCCAGCAGCCCCGGGAGTTCCTCAGATACGCAGTATTTT. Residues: CASSPGSSSDTQYF.

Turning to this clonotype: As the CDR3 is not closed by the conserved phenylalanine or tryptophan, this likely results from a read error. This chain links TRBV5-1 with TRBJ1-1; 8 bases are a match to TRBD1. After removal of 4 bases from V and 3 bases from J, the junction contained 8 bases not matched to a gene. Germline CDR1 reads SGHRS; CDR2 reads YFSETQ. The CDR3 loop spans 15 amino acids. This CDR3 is CASSPRQGLDTEAFS. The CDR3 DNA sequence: TGCGCCAGCAGCCCCAGACAGGGGTTAGACACTGAAGCTTTCTCT.

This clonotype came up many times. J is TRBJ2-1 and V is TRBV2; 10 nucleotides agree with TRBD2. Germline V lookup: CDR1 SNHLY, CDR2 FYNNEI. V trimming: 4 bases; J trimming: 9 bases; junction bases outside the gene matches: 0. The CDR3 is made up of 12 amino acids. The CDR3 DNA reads TGTGCCAGCAGTGGGACTAGCGGTGAGCAGTTCTTC. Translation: CASSGTSGEQFF.

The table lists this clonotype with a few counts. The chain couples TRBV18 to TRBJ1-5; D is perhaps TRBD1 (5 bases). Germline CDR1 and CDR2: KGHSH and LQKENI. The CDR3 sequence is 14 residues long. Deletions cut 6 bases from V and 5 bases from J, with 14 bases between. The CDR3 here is CASSTGRDDQPQHF. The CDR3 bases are TGTGCCAGCTCCACGGGGCGGGACGATCAGCCCCAGCATTTT.

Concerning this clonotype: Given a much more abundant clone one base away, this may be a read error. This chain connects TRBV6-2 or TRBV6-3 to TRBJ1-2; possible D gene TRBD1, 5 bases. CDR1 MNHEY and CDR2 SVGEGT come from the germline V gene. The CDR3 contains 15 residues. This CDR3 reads CAGRTTVGANYGYTF. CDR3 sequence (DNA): TGTGCCGGCAGAACGACAGTGGGAGCTAACTATGGCTACACCTTC.

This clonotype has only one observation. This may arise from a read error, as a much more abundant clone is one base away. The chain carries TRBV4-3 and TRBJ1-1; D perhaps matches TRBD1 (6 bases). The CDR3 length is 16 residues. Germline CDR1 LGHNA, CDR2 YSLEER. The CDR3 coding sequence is TGCGCCAGCAGCCAATCCCCCGGACGGACAGCAACTGAAGCTTCCTTT. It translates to CASSQSPGRTATEASF.